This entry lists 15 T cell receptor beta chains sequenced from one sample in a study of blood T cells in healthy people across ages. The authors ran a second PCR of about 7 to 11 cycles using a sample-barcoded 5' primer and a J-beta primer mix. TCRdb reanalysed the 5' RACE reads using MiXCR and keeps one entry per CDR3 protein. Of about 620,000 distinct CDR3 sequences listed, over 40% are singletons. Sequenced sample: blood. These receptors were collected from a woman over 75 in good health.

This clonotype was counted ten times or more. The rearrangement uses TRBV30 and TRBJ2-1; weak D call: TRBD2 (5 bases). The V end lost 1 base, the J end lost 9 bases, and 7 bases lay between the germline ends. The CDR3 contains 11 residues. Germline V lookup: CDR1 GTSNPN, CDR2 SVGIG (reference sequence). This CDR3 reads CAWSGRSEQFF. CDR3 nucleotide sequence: TGTGCCTGGAGTGGGAGGAGTGAGCAGTTCTTC.

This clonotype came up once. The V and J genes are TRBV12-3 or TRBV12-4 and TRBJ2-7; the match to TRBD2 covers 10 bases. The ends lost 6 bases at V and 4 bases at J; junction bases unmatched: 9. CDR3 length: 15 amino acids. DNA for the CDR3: TGTGCCAGCAGGACGAGCGGGGGGGCCGGTTACGAGCAGTACTTC. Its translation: CASRTSGGAGYEQYF.

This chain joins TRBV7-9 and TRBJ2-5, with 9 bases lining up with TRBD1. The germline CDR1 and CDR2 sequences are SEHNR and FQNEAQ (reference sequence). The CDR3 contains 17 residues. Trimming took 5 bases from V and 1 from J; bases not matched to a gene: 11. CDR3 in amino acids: CASSPGIGTGIQETQYF. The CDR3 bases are TGTGCCAGCAGCCCAGGAATTGGGACAGGGATCCAAGAGACCCAGTACTTC.

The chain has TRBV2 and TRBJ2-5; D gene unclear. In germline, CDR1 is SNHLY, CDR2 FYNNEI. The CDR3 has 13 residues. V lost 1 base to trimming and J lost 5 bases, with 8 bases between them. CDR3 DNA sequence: TGTGCCAGCAGTGAAGGGTGGTCGGAGACCCAGTACTTC. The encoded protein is CASSEGWSETQYF.

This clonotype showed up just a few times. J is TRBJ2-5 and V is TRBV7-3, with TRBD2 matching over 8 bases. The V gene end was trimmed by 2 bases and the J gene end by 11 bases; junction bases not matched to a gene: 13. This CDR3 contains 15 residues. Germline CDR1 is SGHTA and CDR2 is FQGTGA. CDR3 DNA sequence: TGTGCCAGCAGCTTATTCCCCACTAGCGGCAATGAGCAGTACTTC. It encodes CASSLFPTSGNEQYF.

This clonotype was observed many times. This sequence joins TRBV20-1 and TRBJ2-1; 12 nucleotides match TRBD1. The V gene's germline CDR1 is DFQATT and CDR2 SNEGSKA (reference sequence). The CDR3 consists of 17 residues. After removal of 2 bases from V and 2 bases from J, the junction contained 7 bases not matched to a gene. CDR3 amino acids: CSARSSGTGGAYNEQFF. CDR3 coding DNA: TGCAGTGCTAGATCTTCCGGGACAGGGGGCGCCTACAATGAGCAGTTCTTC.

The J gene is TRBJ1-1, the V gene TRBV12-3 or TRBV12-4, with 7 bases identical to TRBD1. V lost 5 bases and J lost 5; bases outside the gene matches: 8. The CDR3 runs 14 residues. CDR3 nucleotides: TGTGCCAGCAGTATAAGGACAGGCCAGACTGAAGCTTTCTTT. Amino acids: CASSIRTGQTEAFF.

In DNA form, the CDR3 reads TGCGCCAGCAGCTTGTGGGACAGGGTCAATGAGCAGTTCTTC. Translation gives CASSLWDRVNEQFF. The gene calls are TRBV5-1 and TRBJ2-1; 9 nucleotides match TRBD1. CDR1 is SGHRS and CDR2 is YFSETQ in the germline V gene. The V and J ends lost 1 base and 6 bases, in that order; junction bases with no gene match: 2. This CDR3 spans 14 amino acids.

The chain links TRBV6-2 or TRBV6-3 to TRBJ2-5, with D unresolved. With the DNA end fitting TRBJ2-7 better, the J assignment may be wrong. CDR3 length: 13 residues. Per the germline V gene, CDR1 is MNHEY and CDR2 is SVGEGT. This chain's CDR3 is CASGIEPGHEQYF. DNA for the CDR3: TGTGCCAGCGGGATCGAACCCGGTCACGAGCAGTACTTC.

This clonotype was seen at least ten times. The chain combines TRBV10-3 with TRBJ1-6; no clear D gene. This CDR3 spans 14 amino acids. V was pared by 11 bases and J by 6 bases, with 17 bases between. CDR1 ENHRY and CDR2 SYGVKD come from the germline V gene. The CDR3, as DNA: TGTGCCTTACGGCGCGTCGACTCTAATTCACCCCTCCACTTT. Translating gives CALRRVDSNSPLHF.

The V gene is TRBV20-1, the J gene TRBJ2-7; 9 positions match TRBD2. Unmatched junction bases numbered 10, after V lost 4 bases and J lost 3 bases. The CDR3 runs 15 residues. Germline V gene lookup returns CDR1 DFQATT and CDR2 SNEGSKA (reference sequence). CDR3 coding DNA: TGCAGTGCTATCTCAACTAGCGGGCCCTACTACGAGCAGTACTTC. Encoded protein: CSAISTSGPYYEQYF.

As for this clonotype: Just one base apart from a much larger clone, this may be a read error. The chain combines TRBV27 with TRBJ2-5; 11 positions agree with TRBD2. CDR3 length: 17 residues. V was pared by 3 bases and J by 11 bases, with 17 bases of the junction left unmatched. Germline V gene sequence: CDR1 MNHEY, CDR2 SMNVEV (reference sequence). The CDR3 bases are TGTGCCAGCAGTTTGAGGCTAGCGGGAGGTTACTACAATGAGCAGTACTTC. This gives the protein CASSLRLAGGYYNEQYF.

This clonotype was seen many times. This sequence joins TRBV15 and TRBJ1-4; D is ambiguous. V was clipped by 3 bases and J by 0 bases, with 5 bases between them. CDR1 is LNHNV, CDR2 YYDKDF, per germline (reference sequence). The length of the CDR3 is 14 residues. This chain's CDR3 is CATSRAATNEKLFF. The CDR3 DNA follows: TGTGCCACCAGCAGGGCTGCAACTAATGAAAAACTGTTTTTT.

The CDR3 DNA reads TGCGCCAGCAGCTCCCCGACTAGCGGGCCTGTTTACGAGCAGTACTTC. Protein product: CASSSPTSGPVYEQYF. The rearrangement joins TRBV4-1 to TRBJ2-5, with 10 bases lining up with TRBD2. The end of the DNA fits TRBJ2-7 better, so the J call may be wrong. CDR1 MGHRA and CDR2 YSYEKL come from the germline V gene. The CDR3 has 16 amino acids.

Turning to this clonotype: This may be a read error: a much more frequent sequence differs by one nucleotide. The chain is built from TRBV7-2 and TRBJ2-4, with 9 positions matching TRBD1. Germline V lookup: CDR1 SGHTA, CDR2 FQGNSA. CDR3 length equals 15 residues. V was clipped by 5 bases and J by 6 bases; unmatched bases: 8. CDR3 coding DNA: TGTGCCAGCAGCGTCCGAGGGGACAGGGTAAACATTCAGTACTTC. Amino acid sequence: CASSVRGDRVNIQYF.